One and the same sample provided the 5 T cell receptor beta chains below, sequenced in a study of shared clonotypes between healthy human individuals. Sequencing was performed with immunoSEQ multiplex PCR; in TCRdb, only in-frame clones are kept and a portion is missing. The data contain 2.5 million or so clones, more than 80% of them seen just once; the ten biggest clones take up around 0.14%. Sequences were obtained from naive CD4+ T cells sorted from blood. Subset here: CD45RA+ positively selected. Receptor source: a man younger than 35 in good health.

Regarding this clone: Other DNA sequences in the same sample also yield this CDR3. The chain employs TRBV7-6 and TRBJ2-5; D is unclear. The CDR3 covers 13 residues. Deletions cut 1 base from V and 1 base from J, with 4 bases between. CDR1 is SGHVS and CDR2 is FNYEAQ in the germline V gene. CDR3 sequence: CASSLGPQETQYF. DNA for the CDR3: TGTGCCAGCAGCTTAGGGCCCCAAGAGACCCAGTACTTC. Filled out from reference TRBV7-6 and TRBJ2-5, the complete variable domain reads GAGVSQSPRYKVTKRGQDVALRCDPISGHVSLYWYRQALGQGPEFLTYFNYEAQQDKSGLPNDRFSAERPEGSISTLTIQRTEQRDSAMYRCASSLGPQETQYFGPGTRLLVL.

In DNA, the CDR3 is TGTGCCAGCAGTCCGGGGACAGGGACGAACATTCAGTACTTC. Its translation is CASSPGTGTNIQYF. The chain recombines TRBV27 with TRBJ2-4, with TRBD1 identical over 9 bases. The V and J ends lost 5 bases and 7 bases, in that order; junction bases with no gene match: 6. The CDR3 runs to 14 residues. Germline CDR1 reads MNHEY; CDR2 reads SMNVEV (reference sequence).

The chain employs TRBV11-3 and TRBJ2-3, with no clear D. This CDR3 is 13 amino acids long. V shed 5 bases and J shed 0 bases, with 6 bases lying between them. Germline lookup yields CDR1 SGHNT and CDR2 YENEEA. The CDR3 region is CASSLTSTDTQYF. CDR3 coding DNA: TGTGCCAGCAGCCTTACAAGCACAGATACGCAGTATTTT. Using reference TRBV11-3 and TRBJ2-3 for the parts outside the CDR3, the full variable domain is EAGVVQSPRYKIIEKKQPVAFWCNPISGHNTLYWYLQNLGQGPELLIRYENEEAVDDSQLPKDRFSAERLKGVDSTLKIQPAELGDSAVYLCASSLTSTDTQYFGPGTRLTVL.

This clone was seen just once. V gene TRBV9 combines with J gene TRBJ2-5; D possibly corresponds to TRBD1 (6 bases). V gave up 0 bases and J gave up 4 bases, with 16 bases separating them. CDR3 length: 16 amino acids. Germline CDR1 reads SGDLS; CDR2 reads YYNGEE. The CDR3 DNA follows: TGTGCCAGCAGCGTAGGAGAGGGGGTGATGGGAGAGACCCAGTACTTC. It translates to CASSVGEGVMGETQYF.

J is TRBJ2-1 and V is TRBV30; 8 bases are a match to TRBD2. CDR1 GTSNPN and CDR2 SVGIG come from the germline V gene (reference sequence). Germline trimming cut 3 bases from V and 5 bases from J; bases unmatched to any gene: 3. The CDR3 has 13 residues. The CDR3: CAWRTGGHNEQFF. CDR3 in DNA: TGTGCCTGGAGAACGGGAGGGCACAATGAGCAGTTCTTC.